Listed below are T cell receptor beta chains from one sample, sequenced in a study of regulatory T cells in long-lasting Graves disease. TCRdb re-analysed the multiplex PCR reads in MiXCR, keeping a single row per CDR3 protein. Of some 370,000 distinct CDR3 sequences listed, roughly 25% are singletons. Specimen: peripheral blood mononuclear cells (PBMCs), collected when the disease was refractory, from a patient treated with antithyroid drugs. These TCRs come from a woman in her 40s with Graves disease. Both conserved end residues are part of each CDR3. The D gene is left open where the match is weak. For some rows the clone size is stated as once, few or many, or as a class when expanded; others skip it.

CDR3 length: 16; J gene: TRBJ2-2; clone size: NA; V gene: TRBV20-1; D gene: TRBD2; CDR3 protein: CSARTVKREGSGELFF; CDR3 DNA: TGCAGTGCTAGGACCGTAAAGCGGGAGGGTAGCGGGGAGCTGTTTTTT
CDR3 length: 15; J gene: TRBJ2-2; clone size: many; V gene: TRBV11-2; D gene: NA; CDR3 protein: CASSYRWANTGELFF; CDR3 DNA: TGTGCCAGCAGCTACCGATGGGCGAACACCGGGGAGCTGTTTTTT
CDR3 length: 14; J gene: TRBJ1-1; clone size: NA; V gene: TRBV3-1; D gene: NA; CDR3 protein: CASPPVGVSTEAFF; CDR3 DNA: TGTGCCAGCCCTCCGGTGGGGGTGAGCACTGAAGCTTTCTTT
CDR3 length: 17; J gene: TRBJ2-7; clone size: NA; V gene: TRBV28; D gene: TRBD1; CDR3 protein: CASSSSVGTGGVYEQYF; CDR3 DNA: TGTGCCAGCAGTTCCTCCGTCGGGACAGGGGGAGTGTACGAGCAGTACTTC
CDR3 length: 16; J gene: TRBJ2-2; clone size: few; V gene: TRBV5-1; D gene: NA; CDR3 protein: CASSLDRVSNTGELFF; CDR3 DNA: TGCGCCAGCAGCTTGGACAGGGTGTCGAACACCGGGGAGCTGTTTTTT
CDR3 length: 14; J gene: TRBJ1-5; clone size: many; V gene: TRBV28; D gene: NA; CDR3 protein: CASSLNRFNQPQHF; CDR3 DNA: TGTGCCAGCAGTTTAAACAGGTTCAATCAGCCCCAGCATTTT
CDR3 length: 12; J gene: TRBJ2-5; clone size: NA; V gene: TRBV29-1; D gene: NA; CDR3 protein: CSVRRGTETQYF; CDR3 DNA: TGCAGCGTTCGCCGGGGCACAGAGACCCAGTACTTC
CDR3 length: 16; J gene: TRBJ1-3; clone size: few; V gene: TRBV28; D gene: TRBD1; CDR3 protein: CASSFLQGAFGNTIYF; CDR3 DNA: TGTGCCAGCAGTTTCCTACAGGGGGCATTTGGAAACACCATATATTTT
CDR3 length: 15; J gene: TRBJ2-7; clone size: many; V gene: TRBV6-5; D gene: TRBD1; CDR3 protein: CASSYSGTATYEQYF; CDR3 DNA: TGTGCCAGCAGTTACTCAGGGACAGCGACCTACGAGCAGTACTTC
CDR3 length: 16; J gene: TRBJ2-7; clone size: NA; V gene: TRBV27; D gene: TRBD2; CDR3 protein: CASSGTSGLRGYEQYF; CDR3 DNA: TGTGCCAGTAGCGGGACTAGCGGGCTCCGGGGGTACGAGCAGTACTTC
CDR3 length: 15; J gene: TRBJ2-7; clone size: many; V gene: TRBV28; D gene: TRBD2; CDR3 protein: CASSPGDYASYEQYF; CDR3 DNA: TGTGCCAGCAGTCCTGGGGACTATGCTTCCTACGAGCAGTACTTC
CDR3 length: 15; J gene: TRBJ2-7; clone size: many; V gene: TRBV11-2; D gene: NA; CDR3 protein: CASSRQTGDWYEQYF; CDR3 DNA: TGTGCCAGCAGTCGCCAGACGGGAGATTGGTACGAGCAGTACTTC
CDR3 length: 13; J gene: TRBJ2-7; clone size: many; V gene: TRBV7-9; D gene: NA; CDR3 protein: CASRRTESYEQYF; CDR3 DNA: TGTGCCAGCAGACGGACGGAATCCTACGAGCAGTACTTC
CDR3 length: 14; J gene: TRBJ1-2; clone size: many; V gene: TRBV10-3; D gene: NA; CDR3 protein: CAITPTEANYGYTF; CDR3 DNA: TGTGCCATCACCCCGACAGAAGCTAACTATGGCTACACCTTC
CDR3 length: 15; J gene: TRBJ1-2; clone size: many; V gene: TRBV20-1; D gene: NA; CDR3 protein: CSAMDPGLTDYGYTF; CDR3 DNA: TGCAGTGCTATGGACCCGGGGCTGACGGACTATGGCTACACCTTC
CDR3 length: 13; J gene: TRBJ2-2; clone size: NA; V gene: TRBV5-5; D gene: TRBD1; CDR3 protein: CASSYTGVGELFF; CDR3 DNA: TGTGCCAGCTCGTATACAGGGGTCGGGGAGCTGTTTTTT
CDR3 length: 13; J gene: TRBJ1-4; clone size: many; V gene: TRBV20-1; D gene: TRBD1; CDR3 protein: CSAYGTGLEKLFF; CDR3 DNA: TGCAGTGCTTACGGGACAGGGCTTGAGAAACTGTTTTTT
CDR3 length: 14; J gene: TRBJ1-2; clone size: NA; V gene: TRBV12-3/TRBV12-4; D gene: TRBD1; CDR3 protein: CASSPTGENYGYTF; CDR3 DNA: TGTGCCAGCAGCCCCACAGGGGAGAACTATGGCTACACCTTC
CDR3 length: 17; J gene: TRBJ2-7; clone size: many; V gene: TRBV28; D gene: TRBD1; CDR3 protein: CASSLSNRWDRDYEQYF; CDR3 DNA: TGTGCCAGCAGTTTATCCAACCGATGGGACAGGGACTACGAGCAGTACTTC
CDR3 length: 16; J gene: TRBJ1-1; clone size: NA; V gene: TRBV9; D gene: NA; CDR3 protein: CASSAEGRRMNTEAFF; CDR3 DNA: TGTGCCAGCAGCGCCGAGGGTCGGAGAATGAACACTGAAGCTTTCTTT
CDR3 length: 14; J gene: TRBJ1-1; clone size: NA; V gene: TRBV18; D gene: NA; CDR3 protein: CASSPGPVRTEAFF; CDR3 DNA: TGTGCCAGCTCACCAGGGCCCGTGCGGACTGAAGCTTTCTTT
CDR3 length: 17; J gene: TRBJ2-7; clone size: NA; V gene: TRBV27; D gene: TRBD2; CDR3 protein: CASSFSASGALRREQYF; CDR3 DNA: TGTGCCAGCAGTTTTTCGGCTAGCGGGGCCCTTCGGAGGGAGCAGTACTTC
CDR3 length: 14; J gene: TRBJ2-7; clone size: NA; V gene: TRBV11-2; D gene: NA; CDR3 protein: CASSFRGLGYEQYF; CDR3 DNA: TGTGCCAGCAGCTTTAGAGGGCTCGGCTACGAGCAGTACTTC
CDR3 length: 13; J gene: TRBJ1-2; clone size: many; V gene: TRBV2; D gene: NA; CDR3 protein: CASSEQGGIGYTF; CDR3 DNA: TGTGCCAGCAGTGAGCAGGGAGGGATTGGCTACACCTTC
CDR3 length: 13; J gene: TRBJ2-7; clone size: NA; V gene: TRBV10-2; D gene: NA; CDR3 protein: CASSEWADYEQYF; CDR3 DNA: TGCGCCAGCAGTGAGTGGGCTGACTACGAGCAGTACTTC
CDR3 length: 14; J gene: TRBJ2-3; clone size: NA; V gene: TRBV2; D gene: NA; CDR3 protein: CASSERSSPDTQYF; CDR3 DNA: TGTGCCAGCAGTGAACGTAGTAGCCCAGATACGCAGTATTTT
CDR3 length: 14; J gene: TRBJ2-7; clone size: many; V gene: TRBV28; D gene: NA; CDR3 protein: CASSWVISSYEQYF; CDR3 DNA: TGTGCCAGCAGCTGGGTAATCAGCTCCTACGAGCAGTACTTC
CDR3 length: 16; J gene: TRBJ1-4; clone size: many; V gene: TRBV28; D gene: NA; CDR3 protein: CASSSPRTESNEKLFF; CDR3 DNA: TGTGCCAGCAGTTCCCCACGGACAGAGAGTAATGAAAAACTGTTTTTT
CDR3 length: 18; J gene: TRBJ2-5; clone size: many; V gene: TRBV28; D gene: TRBD2; CDR3 protein: CASSPFPKWGRASETQYF; CDR3 DNA: TGTGCCAGCAGCCCTTTTCCTAAATGGGGGAGGGCCTCAGAGACCCAGTACTTC
CDR3 length: 15; J gene: TRBJ1-2; clone size: many; V gene: TRBV15; D gene: TRBD1; CDR3 protein: CATSRVEGQGYGYTF; CDR3 DNA: TGTGCCACCAGCAGAGTGGAGGGACAGGGCTATGGCTACACCTTC
CDR3 length: 14; J gene: TRBJ1-4; clone size: NA; V gene: TRBV18; D gene: NA; CDR3 protein: CASSPASTNEKLFF; CDR3 DNA: TGTGCCAGCTCTCCAGCATCAACTAATGAAAAACTGTTTTTT
CDR3 length: 15; J gene: TRBJ2-5; clone size: few; V gene: TRBV6-1; D gene: NA; CDR3 protein: CASSPHRGHSETQYF; CDR3 DNA: TGTGCCAGCAGTCCCCATCGGGGGCATAGTGAGACCCAGTACTTC
CDR3 length: 14; J gene: TRBJ2-7; clone size: few; V gene: TRBV10-3; D gene: TRBD2; CDR3 protein: CAISSLAGVGEQYF; CDR3 DNA: TGTGCCATCAGCTCTCTAGCGGGAGTAGGTGAGCAGTACTTC
CDR3 length: 12; J gene: TRBJ2-7; clone size: few; V gene: TRBV20-1; D gene: NA; CDR3 protein: CSGGLYSYEQYF; CDR3 DNA: TGCAGTGGTGGGCTGTACTCCTACGAGCAGTACTTC
CDR3 length: 16; J gene: TRBJ2-7; clone size: NA; V gene: TRBV6-5; D gene: NA; CDR3 protein: CASSYSGTRSSYEQYF; CDR3 DNA: TGTGCCAGCAGTTACTCAGGGACTCGGAGCTCCTACGAGCAGTACTTC
CDR3 length: 14; J gene: TRBJ2-2; clone size: many; V gene: TRBV11-2; D gene: NA; CDR3 protein: CASSVQAYTGELFF; CDR3 DNA: TGTGCCAGCAGCGTGCAGGCCTACACCGGGGAGCTGTTTTTT
CDR3 length: 13; J gene: TRBJ1-1; clone size: few; V gene: TRBV7-9; D gene: NA; CDR3 protein: CASSHVGDTEAFF; CDR3 DNA: TGTGCCAGCAGCCATGTGGGGGACACTGAAGCTTTCTTT
CDR3 length: 13; J gene: TRBJ2-5; clone size: few; V gene: TRBV6-1; D gene: NA; CDR3 protein: CASRRGTEKTQYF; CDR3 DNA: TGTGCCAGCAGGCGCGGGACAGAAAAGACCCAGTACTTC
CDR3 length: 14; J gene: TRBJ1-1; clone size: many; V gene: TRBV29-1; D gene: NA; CDR3 protein: CSVDRGGMNTEAFF; CDR3 DNA: TGCAGCGTTGACAGGGGCGGAATGAACACTGAAGCTTTCTTT